The rows below give T cell receptor beta chains drawn from one sample of a study of prognosis after radiotherapy for stage I lung cancer. MiXCR, applied by TCRdb to the multiplex PCR reads, yields one record per CDR3 protein. The table lists roughly 30,000 distinct CDR3 sequences, under 60% of them singletons. The starting material was PBMCs, obtained before or after stereotactic body radiation therapy (not recorded which). The receptors stem from a donor aged 50 or older with non-small cell lung cancer. Both conserved end residues are trimmed from each CDR3.

V gene: TRBV5-1
CDR3 protein: ASSLNAGSYEQY

V gene: TRBV5-1
CDR3 protein: ASTRERVNTGELF

V gene: TRBV20-1
CDR3 protein: SARDILQETQY

V gene: TRBV11-3
CDR3 protein: ASSSRGGNTEAF

V gene: TRBV28
CDR3 protein: ASTVVGLETQY

V gene: TRBV4-2
CDR3 protein: ASSQVGGIPTDTQY

V gene: TRBV7-9
CDR3 protein: ASGTGGVRDTQY

V gene: TRBV24-1
CDR3 protein: ATSGIAGGEETQY

V gene: TRBV3-1
CDR3 protein: ASSQNLQGMGEKLF

V gene: TRBV2
CDR3 protein: ASSAQGTRNQPQH